A selection of T cell receptor beta chains follows, all from one sample in a study of identical twins. MiXCR, applied by TCRdb to the 5' RACE reads, yields one record per CDR3 protein. This sample has 500,000 to 600,000 distinct CDR3 sequences, with roughly a fifth found just once. Another study also made use of these data, one on T cells expressing NK-cell markers.

The source material was CD4+ T cells sorted from blood. These receptors came from a woman aged 18-29 years in good health. Both conserved end residues are part of each CDR3. The D gene is left open where the match is weak. A clone size is listed for some rows: how often the clone was seen (once, few, many), or a class if it is expanded.

CDR3aa | CDR3nt | j_gene | abundance | d_gene | len | v_gene
CAISESGGQEQYF | TGTGCCATCAGTGAGTCGGGCGGGCAGGAGCAGTACTTC | TRBJ2-7 | few | NA | 13 | TRBV10-3
CASSQAGQPQHF | TGTGCCAGCAGCCAAGCCGGTCAGCCCCAGCATTTT | TRBJ1-5 | many | NA | 12 | TRBV4-2
CASGGPPGELFF | TGTGCCAGCGGGGGACCTCCCGGGGAGCTGTTTTTT | TRBJ2-2 | NA | NA | 12 | TRBV6-4
CASSPPGGLAGVLSTDTQYF | TGTGCCAGCTCACCACCTGGGGGCCTAGCGGGTGTCCTCAGCACAGATACGCAGTATTTT | TRBJ2-3 | NA | TRBD2 | 20 | TRBV18
CSAGPLYEQYF | TGCAGTGCCGGGCCCCTATACGAGCAGTACTTC | TRBJ2-7 | many | NA | 11 | TRBV20-1
CASSWSSETQYF | TGCGCCAGCAGCTGGTCCAGTGAGACCCAGTACTTC | TRBJ2-5 | few | NA | 12 | TRBV5-1
CASTQRREKDEQYF | TGTGCCAGCACCCAAAGGCGGGAGAAGGACGAGCAGTACTTC | TRBJ2-7 | NA | TRBD2 | 14 | TRBV6-1
CSAIRPPRTDTQYF | TGCAGTGCCATTCGACCCCCACGCACAGATACGCAGTATTTT | TRBJ2-3 | few | NA | 14 | TRBV20-1
CASSSSRTGPGNTIYF | TGTGCCAGCAGCTCATCTCGGACAGGGCCTGGAAACACCATATATTTT | TRBJ1-3 | NA | TRBD1 | 16 | TRBV7-8
CASSSSGRQASVSTDTQYF | TGTGCCAGCAGCTCGTCCGGAAGGCAAGCGTCGGTAAGCACAGATACGCAGTATTTT | TRBJ2-3 | few | NA | 19 | TRBV13
CASSPIPGLAATYNEQFF | TGTGCCAGCTCACCGATTCCGGGACTAGCGGCTACCTACAATGAGCAGTTCTTC | TRBJ2-1 | few | TRBD2 | 18 | TRBV18
CASPSNAQFF | TGTGCCAGCCCCTCGAATGCGCAGTTCTTC | TRBJ2-1 | NA | NA | 10 | TRBV2
CSASQRGPYNEQFF | TGCAGTGCTAGCCAGCGGGGACCCTACAATGAGCAGTTCTTC | TRBJ2-1 | NA | TRBD2 | 14 | TRBV20-1
CSAGPGQGYGYTF | TGCAGTGCTGGACCGGGACAGGGTTATGGCTACACCTTC | TRBJ1-2 | few | TRBD1 | 13 | TRBV20-1
CASISTGNYGYTF | TGTGCCAGCATCTCGACAGGGAACTATGGCTACACCTTC | TRBJ1-2 | few | TRBD1 | 13 | TRBV7-9
CAISESRGLGDTQYF | TGTGCCATCAGTGAGTCCCGGGGGCTCGGAGATACGCAGTATTTT | TRBJ2-3 | few | NA | 15 | TRBV10-3
CSGGRSANTGELFF | TGCAGTGGGGGGAGAAGCGCGAACACCGGGGAGCTGTTTTTT | TRBJ2-2 | many | NA | 14 | TRBV20-1
CASSQTGRVTGELFF | TGTGCCAGCAGCCAGACAGGGAGGGTCACCGGGGAGCTGTTTTTT | TRBJ2-2 | few | NA | 15 | TRBV6-1
CASSNFPPKLSTEAFF | TGTGCCAGCAGCAATTTTCCACCCAAGTTGAGCACTGAAGCTTTCTTT | TRBJ1-1 | few | NA | 16 | TRBV21-1
CSVERGVEDTEAFF | TGCAGCGTTGAAAGAGGTGTAGAGGACACTGAAGCTTTCTTT | TRBJ1-1 | NA | NA | 14 | TRBV29-1
CASSQSLVGELFF | TGCGCCAGCAGCCAATCCCTCGTCGGGGAGCTGTTTTTT | TRBJ2-2 | NA | NA | 13 | TRBV5-1
CASSAQSTSTDTQYF | TGCGCCAGCAGTGCACAGTCTACTAGCACAGATACGCAGTATTTT | TRBJ2-3 | NA | NA | 15 | TRBV10-1
CSATGGGKSSSYNEQFF | TGCAGTGCTACCGGGGGGGGGAAATCAAGCTCCTACAATGAGCAGTTCTTC | TRBJ2-1 | NA | TRBD2 | 17 | TRBV20-1
CAISVGGEQYF | TGTGCCATCAGTGTAGGAGGCGAGCAGTACTTC | TRBJ2-7 | many | NA | 11 | TRBV10-3
CSARDRPGQYTDTQYF | TGCAGTGCTAGAGATCGGCCGGGACAGTACACAGATACGCAGTATTTT | TRBJ2-3 | NA | TRBD1 | 16 | TRBV20-1
CASSLEFRGDEQYF | TGTGCCAGCAGCTTAGAGTTCAGGGGCGACGAGCAGTACTTC | TRBJ2-7 | NA | NA | 14 | TRBV5-5
CASSLERGGTDTQYF | TGTGCCAGCAGCTTGGAACGGGGGGGCACAGATACGCAGTATTTT | TRBJ2-3 | NA | TRBD2 | 15 | TRBV5-8
CASSLALDRQGGYTF | TGTGCCAGCAGTTTAGCGCTAGACAGGCAGGGAGGCTACACCTTC | TRBJ1-2 | NA | NA | 15 | TRBV12-3/TRBV12-4
CASSSSGKNTEAFF | TGTGCCAGCAGCTCATCCGGAAAGAACACTGAAGCTTTCTTT | TRBJ1-1 | NA | NA | 14 | TRBV11-3
CASSVNPSRDEQYF | TGTGCCAGCAGCGTAAACCCGTCGAGAGACGAGCAGTACTTC | TRBJ2-7 | few | NA | 14 | TRBV9
CSAPGETGVYGYTF | TGCAGCGCCCCGGGGGAGACAGGCGTTTATGGCTACACCTTC | TRBJ1-2 | NA | NA | 14 | TRBV29-1
CSVNRDSNYGYTF | TGCAGCGTAAACCGGGACAGTAACTATGGCTACACCTTC | TRBJ1-2 | NA | TRBD1 | 13 | TRBV29-1
CASSLGEAGYNEQFF | TGTGCCAGCAGCTTAGGGGAAGCGGGGTACAATGAGCAGTTCTTC | TRBJ2-1 | NA | TRBD2 | 15 | TRBV7-3
CSSLGGSANYGYTF | TGCAGTTCACTAGGGGGGTCAGCTAACTATGGCTACACCTTC | TRBJ1-2 | NA | NA | 14 | TRBV20-1
CASSLDSGIKETQYF | TGTGCCAGCAGCTTAGACAGCGGGATAAAAGAGACCCAGTACTTC | TRBJ2-5 | NA | TRBD2 | 15 | TRBV7-2
CSAQRLAGGPINEQFF | TGCAGTGCTCAGAGACTAGCGGGAGGGCCAATCAATGAGCAGTTCTTC | TRBJ2-1 | NA | TRBD2 | 16 | TRBV20-1
CSARDVTSGSHSEQYF | TGCAGTGCTAGAGATGTAACTAGCGGGAGCCATAGCGAGCAGTACTTC | TRBJ2-7 | NA | TRBD2 | 16 | TRBV20-1
CSATQAGGRNQPQHF | TGCAGTGCTACACAAGCAGGGGGTCGAAATCAGCCCCAGCATTTT | TRBJ1-5 | few | TRBD1 | 15 | TRBV20-1
CASSRTFLNTEAFF | TGTGCCAGCAGTCGAACTTTTCTGAACACTGAAGCTTTCTTT | TRBJ1-1 | few | NA | 14 | TRBV27
CASSGGISYEQYF | TGTGCCAGCAGTGGGGGGATCTCCTACGAGCAGTACTTC | TRBJ2-7 | many | NA | 13 | TRBV6-6
CASSLTTGDGTGELFF | TGCGCCAGCAGCCTCACGACAGGGGATGGCACCGGGGAGCTGTTTTTT | TRBJ2-2 | many | TRBD1 | 16 | TRBV5-1
CASTPWGRTGELFF | TGCGCCAGCACTCCCTGGGGGCGCACCGGGGAGCTGTTTTTT | TRBJ2-2 | NA | NA | 14 | TRBV10-2
CASSSTEAYGYTF | TGTGCCAGCAGCTCCACGGAGGCCTATGGCTACACCTTC | TRBJ1-2 | NA | NA | 13 | TRBV7-8
CSAREGRTSEQYF | TGCAGTGCGAGGGAGGGGCGAACTTCCGAGCAGTACTTC | TRBJ2-7 | few | TRBD2 | 13 | TRBV20-1
CATSRLAGGLSSYNEQFF | TGTGCCACCAGCAGATTAGCGGGGGGCTTGAGCTCCTACAATGAGCAGTTCTTC | TRBJ2-1 | NA | TRBD2 | 18 | TRBV15
CASSVGVAGGADTQYF | TGTGCCAGCAGCGTAGGGGTAGCGGGAGGTGCAGATACGCAGTATTTT | TRBJ2-3 | NA | TRBD2 | 16 | TRBV9
CASEWSRELFF | TGTGCCAGCGAGTGGTCCAGGGAGCTGTTTTTT | TRBJ2-2 | NA | NA | 11 | TRBV6-2/TRBV6-3
CSARRWQADTQYF | TGCAGTGCTAGACGCTGGCAGGCAGATACGCAGTATTTT | TRBJ2-3 | NA | NA | 13 | TRBV20-1
CASRLSGTSLHF | TGTGCCAGCAGACTCTCCGGGACCTCCCTCCACTTT | TRBJ1-6 | many | NA | 12 | TRBV12-3/TRBV12-4
CASSPPGTSGGDTQYF | TGCGCCAGCAGCCCCCCCGGGACTAGCGGGGGGGATACGCAGTATTTT | TRBJ2-3 | few | TRBD2 | 16 | TRBV5-1
CASSHLEDTGTQYF | TGTGCCAGCTCACACCTAGAAGATACGGGTACGCAGTATTTT | TRBJ2-3 | few | NA | 14 | TRBV18
CSAREPGKLLHTQYF | TGCAGTGCTAGAGAACCGGGGAAGCTGCTGCATACGCAGTATTTT | TRBJ2-3 | few | NA | 15 | TRBV20-1
CASSYSLQGATGAFF | TGTGCCAGCAGTTACTCGCTTCAGGGGGCAACAGGAGCTTTCTTT | TRBJ1-1 | NA | TRBD1 | 15 | TRBV6-6
CASSQGFTDTQYF | TGCGCCAGCAGCCAGGGTTTCACAGATACGCAGTATTTT | TRBJ2-3 | NA | NA | 13 | TRBV5-1
CASSFVNEQFF | TGTGCCAGCAGTTTTGTGAATGAGCAGTTCTTC | TRBJ2-1 | many | NA | 11 | TRBV12-3/TRBV12-4